This entry lists 5 T cell receptor beta chains sequenced from one sample in a study of T cells in Graves' hyperthyroidism and ophthalmopathy. TCR beta CDR3 regions were amplified from RNA. During a first-round RT-PCR of the TCR CDR3, the HTBI primer set was used. TCRdb itself ran the multiplex PCR reads through MiXCR, one entry per CDR3 protein. The top ten hold about 10% of the sample, which has hundreds of thousands of distinct CDR3 sequences, 12% to 15% seen once. The sequencing sample was made of blood. Every receptor here comes from a woman aged 18-30 years with Graves' hyperthyroidism.

The chain joins TRBV29-1 to TRBJ2-1; 15 bases match TRBD2. Trimming at V came to 4 bases and at J to 6 bases, leaving 4 bases not matched to a gene. The CDR3 covers 15 residues. Germline CDR1 is SQVTM and CDR2 is ANQGSEA. The CDR3 sequence: CSVGTSGRAVNEQFF. Written as DNA, the CDR3 is TGCAGCGTTGGGACTAGCGGGAGGGCCGTCAATGAGCAGTTCTTC.

This clonotype was recorded a few times. The chain is built from TRBV19 and TRBJ1-3; D gene ambiguous. Germline CDR1 and CDR2: LNHDA and SQIVND (reference sequence). V was cut by 3 bases and J by 0 bases, with 9 bases left in between. The CDR3 is 15 residues long. The CDR3 region is CASSISVISGNTIYF. As DNA, the CDR3 is TGTGCCAGTAGTATCTCCGTGATCTCTGGAAACACCATATATTTT.

This clonotype was observed at least ten times. The chain carries TRBV5-4 and TRBJ1-1; 7 positions match TRBD1. The CDR3 covers 14 residues. Germline loops: CDR1 SGHNT, CDR2 YYREEE (reference sequence). Trimming removed 0 bases from V and 3 bases from J; junction bases left unmatched: 2. The chain's CDR3 is CASSLGDSYTEAFF. The CDR3 bases are TGTGCCAGCAGCTTGGGGGACAGTTACACTGAAGCTTTCTTT. The full variable domain, in which reference TRBV5-4 and TRBJ1-1 provide the parts outside the CDR3, is ETGVTQSPTHLIKTRGQQVTLRCSSQSGHNTVSWYQQALGQGPQFIFQYYREEENGRGNFPPRFSGLQFPNYSSELNVNALELDDSALYLCASSLGDSYTEAFFGQGTRLTVV.

The V and J genes are TRBV6-1 and TRBJ2-2, with TRBD2 identical over 15 bases. Germline values: CDR1 MNHNS, CDR2 SASEGT. V lost 6 bases and J lost 4; bases outside the gene matches: 9. This CDR3 contains 18 residues. The DNA for the CDR3 is TGTGCCAGCAGCCCCCCAGGACTAGCGGGAGGGAGCACCGGGGAGCTGTTTTTT. It encodes CASSPPGLAGGSTGELFF.

This clonotype appeared many times. The genes are TRBV9 and TRBJ2-1; tentatively, D is TRBD2 (6 bases). Trimming left V 2 bases short and J 2 bases short, with 8 bases between. The CDR3 has 14 amino acids. Germline V gives CDR1 SGDLS, CDR2 YYNGEE. In DNA form, the CDR3 reads TGTGCCAGCAGCGTCTTAGCGGCCTACAATGAGCAGTTCTTC. This gives the protein CASSVLAAYNEQFF.